This note documents a single T cell receptor (beta chain) sequence. The record originates from a study of blood T cell repertoires in COVID-19. Study as a whole: Sources were T cells, B-cell-depleted T cells, or PBMCs; the material itself was cDNA or gDNA.

The CDR3 sequence is 15 residues long. Germline CDR1 LGHDT, CDR2 YNNKEL (reference sequence). The V and J ends lost 4 bases and 2 bases respectively, with 9 bases between them. Profiling relied on immunoSEQ multiplex PCR, and the TCRdb table lists in-frame clones only, not all of them. The table shows 100,000 to 150,000 clones, with roughly 74% occurring only once. The TCR sequence derives from a man in his sixties with acute or convalescent COVID-19. V usage is TRBV3-1 (or the pseudogene TRBV3-2) and J usage is TRBJ2-6; D unclear. What was sequenced was peripheral blood. CDR3 coding DNA: TGTGCCAGCAGCCGCGACTCTGCTGGGGCCAACGTCCTGACTTTC. Translated: CASSRDSAGANVLTF.